The 19 T cell receptor beta chains given below trace back to one sample, sequenced in a study of control samples from healthy donors and cancer patients. Here immunoSEQ multiplex PCR was the method, and the copy in TCRdb shows in-frame clones only, minus some. The sample records over 100,000 clones, about 89% being singletons. The sequenced sample consisted of blood. The receptor set was obtained from a woman aged 45 to 65 in good health.

A remark on this clone: Since no conserved phenylalanine or tryptophan closes the CDR3, a read error is the likely cause. The limits of the CDR3 on the DNA are not certain, so only TCRdb's listed CDR3 is given. The genes are TRBV5-6 and TRBJ1-1; TRBD1 was called by the table and not checked on the DNA. Germline V gene sequence: CDR1 SGHDT, CDR2 YYEEEE. The CDR3 has 12 residues if both end residues are counted. CDR3 loop: CASSLGAEDSMY.

The chain carries TRBV5-4 and TRBJ2-2; D may be TRBD2 (7 bases). CDR1 and CDR2 from the germline V gene are SGHNT and YYREEE (reference sequence). This CDR3 contains 16 residues. V lost 4 bases and J 2 bases, leaving 15 bases between the germline ends. CDR3 bases: TGTGCCAGCAGCGCTAGGGGGGGCGCAAACACCGGGGAGCTGTTTTTT. Its protein product is CASSARGGANTGELFF.

The rearrangement uses TRBV30 and TRBJ1-4; 7 bases align to TRBD1. There are 15 residues in the CDR3. The V segment lost 3 bases and the J segment 7 bases; nucleotides outside the gene matches: 11. Germline V lookup: CDR1 GTSNPN, CDR2 SVGIG (reference sequence). The CDR3 DNA sequence: TGTGCCTGGAGCCCCAAGAGGGGGCAAGGTGAAAAACTGTTTTTT. This codes for CAWSPKRGQGEKLFF.

The genes are TRBV12-5 and TRBJ2-7; D unclear. Germline CDR1 is LGHNT and CDR2 is FRNRAP. This CDR3 comprises 12 residues. V dropped 1 base and J dropped 4 bases, with 5 bases sitting between them. The CDR3 here is CASGLAFYEQYF. The CDR3 region has the DNA TGTGCTAGTGGTTTGGCTTTTTACGAGCAGTACTTC.

The chain carries TRBV6-5 and TRBJ2-5, with D unresolved. Trimming took off 4 bases at V and 3 bases at J, with 12 bases between the two ends. The CDR3 has 14 residues. Germline loops: CDR1 MNHEY, CDR2 SVGAGI. The CDR3 loop is CASSSRRPEETQYF. CDR3 sequence (DNA): TGTGCCAGCAGTTCTCGACGGCCAGAAGAGACCCAGTACTTC.

CDR3 region: CASSPRGPEAFF. CDR3 bases: TGTGCCAGCAGCCCCCGGGGACCTGAAGCTTTCTTT. The chain combines TRBV7-9 with TRBJ1-1; D perhaps matches TRBD1 (5 bases). Germline CDR1 and CDR2: SEHNR and FQNEAQ (reference sequence). The V gene lost 5 bases and the J gene lost 6 bases, with 10 bases spanning the gap. The CDR3 has 12 residues.

The CDR3 DNA reads TGTGCCAGCAGCTTCGGTGCTTTCTTT. This gives the protein CASSFGAFF. This sequence joins TRBV7-9 and TRBJ1-1; no reliable D call. Germline CDR1 is SEHNR and CDR2 is FQNEAQ (reference sequence). Trimming stripped 3 bases from V and 11 bases from J, with 4 bases between. The CDR3 has 9 amino acids.

CDR3 sequence (DNA): TGCAGCGTCCCCCCGGGACAGGGGTTAACAGATACGCAGTATTTT. Protein: CSVPPGQGLTDTQYF. The chain joins TRBV29-1 to TRBJ2-3; 10 bases align to TRBD1. The CDR3 is 15 amino acids. The germline V gene encodes CDR1 SQVTM and CDR2 ANQGSEA. The trim removed 6 bases at V and 3 bases at J, leaving 9 bases unmatched.

V gene TRBV11-1 combines with J gene TRBJ2-1, with D maybe TRBD1 (5 bases). Trimming shortened V by 3 bases and J by 3 bases, and 9 bases separated the two germline ends. Germline V CDR1 and CDR2: SGHAT, FQDESV (reference sequence). The CDR3 has 14 residues. The DNA for the CDR3 is TGTGCCAGCAGCTTTGTGGGGCTCTACAATGAGCAGTTCTTC. This sequence encodes CASSFVGLYNEQFF.

The chain has TRBV14 and TRBJ2-3; 7 bases map to TRBD1. The CDR3 is 16 amino acids. The germline CDR1 and CDR2 sequences are SGHDN and FVKESK. V lost 3 bases to trimming and J lost 4 bases; unmatched junction nucleotides: 10. CDR3 in DNA: TGTGCCAGCAGCCAGCGACGAGACAGGGTGGCAGATACGCAGTATTTT. Amino acid sequence: CASSQRRDRVADTQYF.

The J gene is TRBJ2-1, the V gene TRBV9, with a tentative D call TRBD1 (6 bases). Germline CDR1 SGDLS, CDR2 YYNGEE. V gave up 1 base and J gave up 4 bases, with 12 bases separating them. The CDR3 totals 15 residues. The CDR3 loop is CASSVWGLPYNEQFF. In DNA, the CDR3 is TGTGCCAGCAGCGTATGGGGGCTCCCTTACAATGAGCAGTTCTTC.

The chain couples TRBV15 to TRBJ2-2; the D is unclear. Germline V CDR1 and CDR2: LNHNV, YYDKDF (reference sequence). CDR3 length: 13 amino acids. The V and J ends lost 0 bases and 6 bases respectively, with 5 bases between them. CDR3 residues: CATSRDRAGELFF. In nucleotides, the CDR3 is TGTGCCACCAGCAGAGATCGAGCCGGGGAGCTGTTTTTT.

The CDR3: CASREAAGANVLTF. DNA for the CDR3: TGCGCCAGCAGGGAGGCAGCAGGGGCCAACGTCCTGACTTTC. V gene TRBV5-1 combines with J gene TRBJ2-6; tentative D call: TRBD2 (5 bases). Deletions cut 5 bases from V and 4 bases from J, with 10 bases between. The CDR3 totals 14 residues. Germline V gene data show CDR1 as SGHRS and CDR2 as YFSETQ.

This chain links TRBV2 with TRBJ2-1, with TRBD2 matching over 12 bases. Looked up from germline, CDR1 is SNHLY and CDR2 is FYNNEI. The CDR3 consists of 14 residues. Trimming took 6 bases from V and 3 from J; bases not matched to a gene: 0. The CDR3: CASRGLAGYNEQFF. DNA for the CDR3: TGTGCCAGCAGGGGACTAGCGGGCTACAATGAGCAGTTCTTC.

The genes are TRBV13 and TRBJ2-7; 8 bases line up with TRBD2. With 0 bases clipped from V and 0 bases from J, the junction kept 4 bases outside the gene matches. This CDR3 has 16 residues. Germline values: CDR1 PRHDT, CDR2 FYEKMQ (reference sequence). The CDR3 sequence: CASSLGGSGISYEQYF. As DNA, the CDR3 is TGTGCCAGCAGCTTAGGCGGTAGCGGGATCTCCTACGAGCAGTACTTC.

A single count supports this clone. The rearrangement joins TRBV11-2 to TRBJ2-1, with a tentative D call TRBD1 (5 bases). Trimming removed 1 base at V and 8 bases at J, with 6 bases between. The CDR3 extends over 12 amino acids. The germline CDR1 and CDR2 sequences are SGHAT and FQNNGV. This CDR3 reads CASSLVGDEQFF. CDR3 in DNA: TGTGCCAGCAGCTTAGTAGGGGATGAGCAGTTCTTC.

This clone was found many times. V usage is TRBV5-4 and J usage is TRBJ2-2, with unresolved D. This CDR3 is built from 14 residues. The germline V and J ends were trimmed by 9 bases and 3 bases, with 15 bases remaining between them. Per the germline V gene, CDR1 is SGHNT and CDR2 is YYREEE (reference sequence). The CDR3: CATIRAGDTGELFF. In DNA, the CDR3 is TGTGCCACCATACGGGCAGGAGACACCGGGGAGCTGTTTTTT.

This CDR3 is CARSLAFDTQYF. The CDR3 region has the DNA TGTGCCAGAAGCTTGGCCTTTGATACGCAGTATTTT. The V call is TRBV5-3, the J call TRBJ2-3; D remains ambiguous. TRBV5-3 qualifies as an ORF whose function is uncertain. This CDR3 comprises 12 residues. V lost 0 bases to trimming and J lost 6 bases, with 5 bases between them.

The chain joins TRBV7-9 to TRBJ2-3; tentatively, D is TRBD2 (7 bases). Germline assignment: CDR1 SEHNR and CDR2 FQNEAQ (reference sequence). This CDR3 region has 16 residues. V lost 6 bases to trimming and J lost 5 bases, with 21 bases between them. The CDR3 nucleotides read TGTGCCAGCAGTCCCATGAGGGGGGGCCAGAAAGATACGCAGTATTTT. This sequence encodes CASSPMRGGQKDTQYF.